These 15 T cell receptor beta chains share one sample of origin, sequenced in a study of shared clonotypes between healthy human individuals. TCRdb keeps only in-frame clones here, not all; method: immunoSEQ multiplex PCR. Among 1,400,000 or so clones, 98% were seen once, and the ten largest hold about 0.34%. The source material was naive CD4+ T cells sorted from blood. The subset was: CD45RA+ positively selected. The receptors were gathered from a young man in good health.

The chain joins TRBV6-1 to TRBJ1-1; tentatively, D is TRBD1 (5 bases). The CDR3 sequence is 13 residues long. Trimming took 0 bases from V and 5 from J, leaving 7 bases between them. Germline V gene sequence: CDR1 MNHNS, CDR2 SASEGT. DNA for the CDR3: TGTGCCAGCAGTGAAGCGCGGGGGACTGAAGCTTTCTTT. This sequence encodes CASSEARGTEAFF.

V usage is TRBV29-1 and J usage is TRBJ2-7; D is ambiguous. The CDR3 spans 14 residues. With 5 bases removed from V and 3 bases from J, the gap between germline ends came to 17 bases. Looked up from germline, CDR1 is SQVTM and CDR2 is ANQGSEA. CDR3 residues: CSVRALPPLYEQYF. The DNA for the CDR3 is TGCAGCGTTAGGGCTCTGCCCCCTCTCTACGAGCAGTACTTC.

The chain couples TRBV11-2 to TRBJ2-5; D possibly corresponds to TRBD1 (5 bases). The CDR3 is made up of 12 amino acids. The germline V and J ends were trimmed by 1 base and 6 bases, with 6 bases remaining between them. Germline CDR1 and CDR2: SGHAT and FQNNGV. CDR3 DNA: TGTGCCAGCAGCTTAGTGGGGCAGACCCAGTACTTC. Encoded protein: CASSLVGQTQYF.

V is TRBV27 and J is TRBJ1-1; TRBD1 matches 7 bases. Trimming took 6 bases from V and 1 from J; bases not matched to a gene: 2. The CDR3 sequence is 13 residues long. Germline loops: CDR1 MNHEY, CDR2 SMNVEV (reference sequence). CDR3 sequence reads: CASRRQGNTEAFF. CDR3 in DNA: TGTGCCAGCAGAAGACAGGGGAACACTGAAGCTTTCTTT.

V and J are TRBV9 and TRBJ1-2, with TRBD1 identical over 8 bases. Germline CDR1 is SGDLS and CDR2 is YYNGEE. CDR3 length: 13 amino acids. The V and J ends lost 1 base and 8 bases, in that order; junction bases with no gene match: 4. This CDR3 reads CASSVPGGVGYTF. CDR3 coding DNA: TGTGCCAGCAGCGTACCAGGGGGCGTGGGCTACACCTTC.

The gene calls are TRBV11-2 and TRBJ1-3, with D tentatively TRBD1 (5 bases). The germline gives CDR1 SGHAT, CDR2 FQNNGV. This CDR3 comprises 15 residues. The V gene lost 2 bases and the J gene lost 0 bases, with 8 bases spanning the gap. The CDR3 region is CASSLPDSSGNTIYF. CDR3 nucleotides: TGTGCCAGCAGCTTACCCGACAGCTCTGGAAACACCATATATTTT.

The chain uses TRBV19 and TRBJ1-4; unclear D gene. From germline, CDR1 is LNHDA and CDR2 SQIVND (reference sequence). This CDR3 spans 15 amino acids. V lost 3 bases and J 3 bases, leaving 11 bases between the germline ends. For the CDR3, the DNA is TGTGCCAGTAGTATGGTGGCTGGGGCTAATGAAAAACTGTTTTTT. Encoded protein: CASSMVAGANEKLFF. Full variable domain (outside the CDR3, taken from reference TRBV19 and TRBJ1-4): DGGITQSPKYLFRKEGQNVTLSCEQNLNHDAMYWYRQDPGQGLRLIYYSQIVNDFQKGDIAEGYSVSREKKESFPLTVTSAQKNPTAFYLCASSMVAGANEKLFFGSGTQLSVL.

Remarks on this clone: At one end the junction does not follow the germline gene, possibly because of a read error. The chain uses TRBV2 and TRBJ2-1; tentatively, D is TRBD2 (5 bases). This CDR3 spans 15 amino acids. Looked up from germline, CDR1 is SNHLY and CDR2 is FYNNEI. CDR3 region: CASREDYVSYNEQFF. The CDR3 bases are TGTGCCAGCAGAGAAGACTACGTTTCCTACAATGAGCAGTTCTTC.

The rearrangement joins TRBV19 to TRBJ1-5; 7 nucleotides align to TRBD1. Looked up from germline, CDR1 is LNHDA and CDR2 is SQIVND (reference sequence). The CDR3 has 16 residues. J was trimmed by 9 bases and V by 5 bases; bases with no gene match: 16. The CDR3: CASSSRGQGGIGPQHF. The CDR3 region has the DNA TGTGCCAGTAGTTCTCGCGGGCAGGGGGGAATAGGGCCCCAGCATTTT.

This clone was picked up one time. V and J are TRBV28 and TRBJ1-2; 8 bases agree with TRBD1. V trimming: 4 bases; J trimming: 8 bases; junction bases outside the gene matches: 6. Germline V CDR1 and CDR2: MDHEN, SYDVKM. The CDR3 is made up of 13 amino acids. The CDR3 DNA reads TGTGCCAGCAGTTCCGTACAGGGGGGCGGCTACACCTTC. Its translation is CASSSVQGGGYTF.

DNA for the CDR3: TGTGCCAGCATGACGAGCATAGGCAGGGGTGGAGAAAAACTGTTTTTT. Protein product: CASMTSIGRGGEKLFF. The V and J genes are TRBV27 and TRBJ1-4, with a weak D call TRBD1 (6 bases). V lost 7 bases and J lost 8, with 23 bases in between. The CDR3 is 16 residues long. Germline V gene lookup returns CDR1 MNHEY and CDR2 SMNVEV (reference sequence).

J is TRBJ2-7 and V is TRBV2, with 8 bases fitting TRBD2. V lost 2 bases and J lost 2; bases outside the gene matches: 14. The length of the CDR3 is 18 residues. CDR1 is SNHLY and CDR2 is FYNNEI in the germline V gene. CDR3 coding DNA: TGTGCCAGCAGTGAAAGGCTAGCGGGCCTACCAGGACCCTACGAGCAGTACTTC. Translation: CASSERLAGLPGPYEQYF.

V gene TRBV7-8 combines with J gene TRBJ1-2; D is uncertain. The CDR3 runs to 15 residues. Trimming shortened V by 2 bases and J by 0 bases, and 10 bases separated the two germline ends. In germline, CDR1 is SGHVS, CDR2 FQNEAQ. The CDR3 region is CASSLISGANYGYTF. CDR3 nucleotide sequence: TGTGCCAGCAGCTTAATCTCAGGAGCTAACTATGGCTACACCTTC. The full variable domain, with the rest looked up from reference TRBV7-8 and TRBJ1-2, is GAGVSQSPRYKVAKRGQDVALRCDPISGHVSLFWYQQALGQGPEFLTYFQNEAQLDKSGLPSDRFFAERPEGSVSTLKIQRTQQEDSAVYLCASSLISGANYGYTFGSGTRLTVV.

This clone was detected once. V is TRBV11-2 and J is TRBJ2-1, with TRBD1 as a possible D gene (5 bases). Trimming pared 4 bases from V and 4 bases from J, leaving 17 bases between. Looked up from germline, CDR1 is SGHAT and CDR2 is FQNNGV. The CDR3 totals 16 residues. The CDR3 spells CASSSLAGLTYNEQFF. DNA of the CDR3: TGTGCCAGCAGCTCCCTGGCAGGGCTCACGTACAATGAGCAGTTCTTC.

The rearrangement uses TRBV25-1 and TRBJ2-4; no clear D. The V end lost 0 bases, the J end lost 8 bases, and 11 bases lay between the germline ends. This CDR3 spans 14 amino acids. In germline, CDR1 is MGHDK, CDR2 SYGVNS. The CDR3 sequence is CASSEYPQRDIQYF. The CDR3 DNA reads as TGTGCCAGCAGTGAATATCCCCAAAGGGACATTCAGTACTTC.